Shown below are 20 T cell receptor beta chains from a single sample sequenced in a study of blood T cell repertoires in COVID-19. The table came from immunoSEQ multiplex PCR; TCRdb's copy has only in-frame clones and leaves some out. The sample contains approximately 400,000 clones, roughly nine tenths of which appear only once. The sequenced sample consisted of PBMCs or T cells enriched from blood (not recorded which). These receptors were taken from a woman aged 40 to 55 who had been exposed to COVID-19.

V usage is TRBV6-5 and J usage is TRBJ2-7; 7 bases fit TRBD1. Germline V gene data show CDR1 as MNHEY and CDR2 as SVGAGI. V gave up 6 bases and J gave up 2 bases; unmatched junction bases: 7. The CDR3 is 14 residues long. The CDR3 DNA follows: TGTGCCAGCAGCGTCGGACAGGACGCCTACGAGCAGTACTTC. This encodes CASSVGQDAYEQYF.

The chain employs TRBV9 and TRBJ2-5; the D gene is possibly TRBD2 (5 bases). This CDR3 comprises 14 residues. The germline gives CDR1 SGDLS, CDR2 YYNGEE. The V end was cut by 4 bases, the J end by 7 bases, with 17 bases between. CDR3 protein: CASSSGLSGMTQYF. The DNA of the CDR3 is TGTGCCAGCAGCTCCGGACTGTCCGGAATGACCCAGTACTTC.

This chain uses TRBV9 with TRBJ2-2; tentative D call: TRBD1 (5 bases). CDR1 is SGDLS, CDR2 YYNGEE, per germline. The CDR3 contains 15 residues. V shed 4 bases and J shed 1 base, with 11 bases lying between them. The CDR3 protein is CASSTPGQNTGELFF. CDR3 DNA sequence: TGTGCCAGCAGCACCCCTGGACAGAACACCGGGGAGCTGTTTTTT.

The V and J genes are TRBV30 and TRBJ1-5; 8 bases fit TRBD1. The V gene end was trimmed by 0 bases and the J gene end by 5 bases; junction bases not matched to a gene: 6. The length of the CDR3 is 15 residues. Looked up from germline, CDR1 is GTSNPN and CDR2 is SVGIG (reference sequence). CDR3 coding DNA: TGTGCCTGGAGTGTACCAGGGGGCAACCATCAGCCCCAGCATTTT. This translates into CAWSVPGGNHQPQHF.

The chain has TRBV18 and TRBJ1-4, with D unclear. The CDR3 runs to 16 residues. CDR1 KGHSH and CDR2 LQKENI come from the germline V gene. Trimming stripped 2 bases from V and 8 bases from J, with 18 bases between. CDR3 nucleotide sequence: TGTGCCAGCTCACCAAGCGCCAGCCTTGCGGAAGAAAAACTGTTTTTT. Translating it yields CASSPSASLAEEKLFF.

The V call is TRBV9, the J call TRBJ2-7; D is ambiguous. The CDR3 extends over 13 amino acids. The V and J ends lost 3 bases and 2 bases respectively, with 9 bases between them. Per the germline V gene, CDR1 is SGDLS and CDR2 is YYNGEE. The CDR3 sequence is CASSAQDTYEQYF. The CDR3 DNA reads TGTGCCAGCAGCGCTCAGGATACCTACGAGCAGTACTTC.

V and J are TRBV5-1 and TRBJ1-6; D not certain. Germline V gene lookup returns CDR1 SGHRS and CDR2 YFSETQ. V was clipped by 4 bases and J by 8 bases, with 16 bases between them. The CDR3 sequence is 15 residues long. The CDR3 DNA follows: TGCGCCAGCAGCCGTGGCCCCGCGGGTGATTCACCCCTCCACTTT. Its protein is CASSRGPAGDSPLHF.

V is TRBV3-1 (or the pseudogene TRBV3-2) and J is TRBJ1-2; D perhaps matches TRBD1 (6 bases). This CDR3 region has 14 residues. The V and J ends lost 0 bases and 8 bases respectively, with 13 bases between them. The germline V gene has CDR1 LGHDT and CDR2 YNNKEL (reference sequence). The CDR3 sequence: CASSQDPGQYGYTF. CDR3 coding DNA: TGTGCCAGCAGCCAAGATCCCGGACAGTACGGCTACACCTTC.

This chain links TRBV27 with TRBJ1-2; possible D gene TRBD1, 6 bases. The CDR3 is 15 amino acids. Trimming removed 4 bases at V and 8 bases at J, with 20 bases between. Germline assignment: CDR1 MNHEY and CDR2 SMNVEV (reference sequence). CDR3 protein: CASSSRDTTPAGYTF. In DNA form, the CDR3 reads TGTGCCAGCAGTTCCCGGGACACAACCCCCGCGGGCTACACCTTC.

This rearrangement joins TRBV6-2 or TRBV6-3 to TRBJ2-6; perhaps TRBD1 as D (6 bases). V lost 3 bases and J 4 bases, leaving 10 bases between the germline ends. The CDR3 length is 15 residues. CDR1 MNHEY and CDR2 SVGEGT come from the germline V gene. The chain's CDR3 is CASSYLGAGANVLTF. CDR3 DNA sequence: TGTGCCAGCAGTTATCTGGGGGCCGGGGCCAACGTCCTGACTTTC.

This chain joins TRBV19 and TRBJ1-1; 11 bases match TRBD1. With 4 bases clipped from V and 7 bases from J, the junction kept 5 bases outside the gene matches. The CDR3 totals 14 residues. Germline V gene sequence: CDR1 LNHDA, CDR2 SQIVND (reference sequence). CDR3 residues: CASSRTGGNGEAFF. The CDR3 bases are TGTGCCAGTAGTAGGACAGGGGGCAATGGTGAAGCTTTCTTT. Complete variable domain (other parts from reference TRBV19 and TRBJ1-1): DGGITQSPKYLFRKEGQNVTLSCEQNLNHDAMYWYRQDPGQGLRLIYYSQIVNDFQKGDIAEGYSVSREKKESFPLTVTSAQKNPTAFYLCASSRTGGNGEAFFGQGTRLTVV.

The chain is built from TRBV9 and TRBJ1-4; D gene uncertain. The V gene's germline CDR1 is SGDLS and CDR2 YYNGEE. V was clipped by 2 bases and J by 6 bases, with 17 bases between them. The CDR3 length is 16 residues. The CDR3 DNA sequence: TGTGCCAGCAGCGTTATCGAATTCCCCCGGGATGAAAAACTGTTTTTT. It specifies CASSVIEFPRDEKLFF.

The CDR3 loop reads CASSIRTGFVRTEAFF. As DNA, the CDR3 is TGTGCCAGCAGCATCCGGACAGGGTTCGTGAGAACTGAAGCTTTCTTT. The chain has TRBV5-8 and TRBJ1-1, with 8 bases lining up with TRBD1. V shed 4 bases, J shed 5 bases, and the junction held 13 bases outside the gene matches. CDR3 length: 16 amino acids. Germline V gives CDR1 SGHTS, CDR2 YDEGEE.

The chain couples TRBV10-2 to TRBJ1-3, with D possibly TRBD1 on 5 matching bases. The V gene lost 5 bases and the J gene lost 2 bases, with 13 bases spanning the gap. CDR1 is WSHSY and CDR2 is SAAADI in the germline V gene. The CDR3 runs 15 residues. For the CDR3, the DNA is TGCGCCAGCAGTTTAACAGGATCCACTGGAAACACCATATATTTT. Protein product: CASSLTGSTGNTIYF.

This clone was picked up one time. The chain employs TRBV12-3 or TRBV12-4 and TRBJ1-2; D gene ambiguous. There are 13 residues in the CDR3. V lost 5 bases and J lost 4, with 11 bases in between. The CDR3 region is CASSNSGIYGYTF. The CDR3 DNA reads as TGTGCCAGCAGTAACTCGGGGATCTATGGCTACACCTTC.

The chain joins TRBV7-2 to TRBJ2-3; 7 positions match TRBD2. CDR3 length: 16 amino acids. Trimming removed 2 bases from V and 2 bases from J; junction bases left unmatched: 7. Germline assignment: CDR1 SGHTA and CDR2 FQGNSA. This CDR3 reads CASSLYGGVYTDTQYF. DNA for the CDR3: TGTGCCAGCAGCTTATATGGGGGGGTATACACAGATACGCAGTATTTT.

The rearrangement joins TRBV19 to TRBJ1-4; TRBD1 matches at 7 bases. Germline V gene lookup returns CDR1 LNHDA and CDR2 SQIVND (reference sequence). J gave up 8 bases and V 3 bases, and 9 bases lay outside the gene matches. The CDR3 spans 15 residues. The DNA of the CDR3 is TGTGCCAGTAGTATCTCCGGGACAGCCTTAGAAAAACTGTTTTTT. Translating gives CASSISGTALEKLFF.

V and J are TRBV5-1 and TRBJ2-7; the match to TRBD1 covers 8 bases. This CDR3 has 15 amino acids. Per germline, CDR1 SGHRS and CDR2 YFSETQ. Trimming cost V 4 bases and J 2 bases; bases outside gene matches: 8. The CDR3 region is CASSPWTGPTYEQYF. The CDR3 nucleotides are TGCGCCAGCAGCCCTTGGACAGGGCCGACCTACGAGCAGTACTTC.

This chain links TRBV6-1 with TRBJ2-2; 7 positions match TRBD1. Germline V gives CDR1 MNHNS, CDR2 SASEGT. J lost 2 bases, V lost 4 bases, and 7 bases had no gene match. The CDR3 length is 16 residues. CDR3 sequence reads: CASSGRTGRNTGELFF. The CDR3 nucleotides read TGTGCCAGCAGTGGCCGGACAGGCCGAAACACCGGGGAGCTGTTTTTT.

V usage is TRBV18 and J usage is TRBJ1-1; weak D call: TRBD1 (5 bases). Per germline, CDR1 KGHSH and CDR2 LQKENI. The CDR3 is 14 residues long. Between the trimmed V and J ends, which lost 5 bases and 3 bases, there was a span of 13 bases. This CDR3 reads CASSNKAGYTEAFF. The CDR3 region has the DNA TGTGCCAGCTCAAATAAGGCAGGGTACACTGAAGCTTTCTTT.